A single T cell receptor (beta chain) is shown here with its context. Authors' processing steps: Reference gene primer amplification gave estimated nucleated cell counts. The assay was immunoSEQ multiplex PCR, and TCRdb's table has in-frame clones only and misses some. D and trimming come from the DNA, and the V and J calls and clone size come from that table. The profile shows more than 200,000 clones, 84% of them singletons. This record belongs to a study of blood T cell repertoires in COVID-19. Looking at the study overall: Sample material is recorded as cDNA or gDNA derived from T cells, B-cell-depleted T cells, or PBMCs.

The sequenced material came from peripheral blood. The TCR originated in a man aged 55-75 years with acute or convalescent COVID-19.

The CDR3 region is CASRLGRDSEAFF. The CDR3 DNA is TGTGCCAGCAGGCTGGGAAGGGACTCTGAAGCTTTCTTT. The chain carries TRBV6-5 and TRBJ1-1; maybe TRBD1 (5 bases). CDR1 is MNHEY, CDR2 SVGAGI, per germline. The CDR3 consists of 13 residues. Trimming left V 6 bases short and J 6 bases short, with 14 bases between.